The present entry profiles one TCR beta chain with its context. Its antigen is not known. Some clones are missing from TCRdb's copy, which holds only in-frame ones; the method was immunoSEQ multiplex PCR. Of about 86,000 clones in the sample, around 90% were seen once. The data derive from a study of OX40 agonist ivuxolimab in advanced cancers. About the research overall: Those enrolled were less than 85% male, with a mean age of around 60 years and ages from roughly 20 to 85.

The V and J ends lost 4 bases and 7 bases, in that order; junction bases with no gene match: 10. The CDR3 loop spans 16 amino acids. Germline-derived CDR1 and CDR2 are MNHEY and SVGAGI. Points from the study as a whole: In the 0.1 to 3.0 mg/kg range, CD4+ and CD8+ blood T cells had expanded clonally by week 6. More expanded clones were seen, on average, in CD8+ T cells than in CD4+. Patients who responded partially at 0.1-3.0 mg/kg showed clonal expansion ranking among the lowest.

The V gene is TRBV6-5, the J gene TRBJ2-1, with 10 positions matching TRBD2. The clonotype originates from an adult with an advanced solid tumor such as melanoma, head and neck, liver or kidney cancer. The sequencing here drew on CD4+ or CD8+ T cells sorted from blood, taken in a trial of the OX40 agonist ivuxolimab. CDR3 amino acids: CASSSMRSGGANEQFF. For the CDR3, the DNA is TGTGCCAGCAGTTCCATGAGGAGCGGGGGGGCGAATGAGCAGTTCTTC.